One sample yielded the 26 T cell receptor beta chains listed below, sequenced in a study of cytomegalovirus exposure and HLA in healthy donors. Vbeta (60) and Jbeta (13) primers were used in the PCR. The table came from immunoSEQ multiplex PCR; TCRdb's copy has only in-frame clones and leaves some out. The sample lists 65,000 to 75,000 clones; approximately 67% were seen once. Sequencing input: PBMCs. These receptors all come from a woman in her 30s in good health and CMV-seronegative.

This rearrangement joins TRBV2 to TRBJ2-1, with D possibly TRBD1 on 6 matching bases. V was cut by 8 bases and J by 7 bases, with 15 bases left in between. CDR3 length: 13 residues. The germline V gene encodes CDR1 SNHLY and CDR2 FYNNEI. CDR3 DNA: TGTGCCAGCCACCAGGGGTTAGGGAATGAGCAGTTCTTC. It codes for CASHQGLGNEQFF.

To note about this clone: An end of the junction differs from the germline gene, which may be a read error. V is TRBV7-7 and J is TRBJ2-2; the match to TRBD2 covers 8 bases. CDR1 SSHAT and CDR2 FNYEAQ come from the germline V gene (reference sequence). The CDR3 has 17 residues. As DNA, the CDR3 is TGTGCTAGCAGCTTATCCCCGGGGGGGCAGAACACCGGGGAGCTGTTTTTT. It specifies CASSLSPGGQNTGELFF.

This sequence joins TRBV2 and TRBJ2-5, with 9 bases aligning to TRBD2. The CDR3 covers 14 residues. The V and J ends lost 8 bases and 5 bases, in that order; junction bases with no gene match: 9. From germline, CDR1 is SNHLY and CDR2 FYNNEI. CDR3 in amino acids: CASLAGGGDETQYF. The CDR3 region has the DNA TGTGCCAGCTTGGCAGGCGGGGGGGACGAGACCCAGTACTTC.

The chain has TRBV19 and TRBJ2-7; possible D gene TRBD2, 7 bases. Looked up from germline, CDR1 is LNHDA and CDR2 is SQIVND (reference sequence). This CDR3 contains 15 residues. V lost 3 bases and J 2 bases, leaving 14 bases between the germline ends. In DNA form, the CDR3 reads TGTGCCAGTAGTATGCTACGGGGGGCCACCTACGAGCAGTACTTC. This encodes CASSMLRGATYEQYF.

The V call is TRBV7-2, the J call TRBJ1-1; 7 positions agree with TRBD1. CDR3 length equals 15 residues. V dropped 0 bases and J dropped 0; count of bases not matched to a gene: 1. Germline CDR1 reads SGHTA; CDR2 reads FQGNSA. The DNA of the CDR3 is TGTGCCAGCAGCTTAGCGACAGGGATGAACACTGAAGCTTTCTTT. Its translation is CASSLATGMNTEAFF.

In its sample, this clone was seen a few times. The chain is built from TRBV7-9 and TRBJ1-4; D is possibly TRBD1 (5 bases). This CDR3 is built from 17 residues. Germline CDR1 is SEHNR and CDR2 is FQNEAQ (reference sequence). Trimming took 5 bases from V and 4 from J, leaving 20 bases between them. CDR3 coding DNA: TGTGCCAGCAGCCTCCGGGCGCAGGGTCGAGGTAATGAAAAACTGTTTTTT. Protein product: CASSLRAQGRGNEKLFF.

This clone was seen only a few times. Other DNA sequences in this specimen translate into the identical CDR3. This rearrangement joins TRBV7-2 to TRBJ2-5; D is ambiguous. The length of the CDR3 is 14 residues. Trimming removed 1 base from V and 2 bases from J, with 8 bases in between. Germline values: CDR1 SGHTA, CDR2 FQGNSA. This CDR3 is CASSLDPGQETQYF. CDR3 in DNA: TGTGCCAGCAGCTTAGACCCAGGACAAGAGACCCAGTACTTC.

The chain links TRBV6-5 to TRBJ2-3; D perhaps matches TRBD2 (5 bases). Germline CDR1 and CDR2: MNHEY and SVGAGI. V was cut by 4 bases and J by 5 bases, with 16 bases left in between. This CDR3 comprises 15 residues. The DNA of the CDR3 is TGTGCCAGCAGTTCCAAGACGGGGTCGGGAGATACGCAGTATTTT. Translated: CASSSKTGSGDTQYF.

This clone turned up a few times. This rearrangement joins TRBV5-1 to TRBJ2-7, with D maybe TRBD2 (6 bases). The CDR3 runs to 13 residues. Between the trimmed V and J ends, which lost 4 bases and 6 bases, there was a span of 14 bases. Germline CDR1 SGHRS, CDR2 YFSETQ. CDR3 DNA sequence: TGCGCCAGCAGCGATATGACTAGTGGCGAGCAGTACTTC. Translation: CASSDMTSGEQYF.

V gene TRBV5-1 combines with J gene TRBJ2-1, with D perhaps TRBD2 (7 bases). Trimming cost V 6 bases and J 5 bases, with 21 bases left between them. CDR3 length: 16 residues. The germline CDR1 and CDR2 sequences are SGHRS and YFSETQ. The chain's CDR3 is CASKRGVTGGHNEQFF. CDR3 bases: TGCGCCAGCAAGAGGGGAGTTACCGGGGGGCACAATGAGCAGTTCTTC. The full variable domain, in which reference TRBV5-1 and TRBJ2-1 provide the parts outside the CDR3, is KAGVTQTPRYLIKTRGQQVTLSCSPISGHRSVSWYQQTPGQGLQFLFEYFSETQRNKGNFPGRFSGRQFSNSRSEMNVSTLELGDSALYLCASKRGVTGGHNEQFFGPGTRLTVL.

This clone was recorded once. V and J are TRBV28 and TRBJ1-2, with D unclear. The CDR3 consists of 11 residues. V was pared by 5 bases and J by 13 bases, with 14 bases between. Germline V lookup: CDR1 MDHEN, CDR2 SYDVKM. CDR3 sequence: CASSQYRTFTF. The DNA for the CDR3 is TGTGCCAGCAGTCAGTACAGAACCTTCACCTTC.

This clone was picked up one time. CDR3 bases: TGTGCCAGCAGCCCAACAGGGACAGGAGATACGCAGTATTTT. Protein product: CASSPTGTGDTQYF. The chain uses TRBV7-2 and TRBJ2-3, with 8 bases lining up with TRBD1. V lost 5 bases and J lost 5; bases outside the gene matches: 6. CDR1 and CDR2 (germline): SGHTA, FQGNSA. This CDR3 comprises 14 residues.

The chain has TRBV27 and TRBJ2-1; D may be TRBD1 (6 bases). The germline V and J ends were trimmed by 9 bases and 5 bases, with 11 bases remaining between them. The CDR3 loop spans 12 amino acids. CDR1 is MNHEY, CDR2 SMNVEV, per germline (reference sequence). The CDR3 reads CASTGIHNEQFF. The DNA for the CDR3 is TGTGCCAGTACAGGGATTCACAATGAGCAGTTCTTC.

The chain recombines TRBV27 with TRBJ1-4; the match to TRBD1 covers 7 bases. CDR1 is MNHEY, CDR2 SMNVEV, per germline (reference sequence). The CDR3 runs to 18 residues. After removal of 2 bases from V and 0 bases from J, the junction contained 9 bases not matched to a gene. This CDR3 is CASSLKSGTVPTNEKLFF. CDR3 nucleotide sequence: TGTGCCAGCAGTTTAAAATCCGGGACAGTCCCAACTAATGAAAAACTGTTTTTT.

This sequence joins TRBV7-6 and TRBJ1-2; possibly TRBD1 for D (5 bases). CDR1 SGHVS and CDR2 FNYEAQ come from the germline V gene. Trimming removed 5 bases from V and 5 bases from J, with 21 bases in between. This CDR3 spans 16 amino acids. This CDR3 is CASSLWGDKVEYGYTF. CDR3 bases: TGTGCCAGCAGCCTATGGGGGGATAAGGTCGAATATGGCTACACCTTC.

The chain uses TRBV13 and TRBJ2-3; 13 bases line up with TRBD2. Per germline, CDR1 PRHDT and CDR2 FYEKMQ (reference sequence). The CDR3 loop spans 16 amino acids. The V and J ends lost 6 bases and 4 bases, in that order; junction bases with no gene match: 7. The CDR3: CASSSGTSGVSDTQYF. The CDR3 bases are TGTGCCAGCAGTTCTGGGACTAGCGGGGTCTCAGATACGCAGTATTTT.

The chain joins TRBV2 to TRBJ2-3; 8 positions agree with TRBD1. Germline V gene lookup returns CDR1 SNHLY and CDR2 FYNNEI. V lost 4 bases to trimming and J lost 5 bases; unmatched junction nucleotides: 8. CDR3 size: 15 residues. The CDR3 sequence: CASSGQGAVGDTQYF. The CDR3, as DNA: TGTGCCAGCAGTGGTCAGGGGGCGGTCGGAGATACGCAGTATTTT.

This clone has only a few counts. The chain has TRBV10-3 and TRBJ2-3; 9 bases match TRBD2. The CDR3 covers 18 residues. Germline V gives CDR1 ENHRY, CDR2 SYGVKD. V shed 10 bases and J 0 bases; nucleotides not matched to a gene: 17. This CDR3 is CATRGALRLAASTDTQYF. CDR3 coding DNA: TGTGCCACCCGGGGAGCATTAAGACTAGCGGCTAGCACAGATACGCAGTATTTT.

The table lists this clone with a few counts. This chain joins TRBV4-1 and TRBJ1-4; 9 bases are a match to TRBD1. The CDR3 is 16 amino acids. The germline V gene encodes CDR1 MGHRA and CDR2 YSYEKL. Losses at the gene ends were 4 bases for V and 2 bases for J; bases not matched to a gene: 5. DNA for the CDR3: TGCGCCAGCAGCCCGGGACAGGGAAGGACTAATGAAAAACTGTTTTTT. It translates to CASSPGQGRTNEKLFF.

This clone came up a few times. Compared with germline, one end of the junction differs, possibly owing to a read error. The chain combines TRBV5-4 with TRBJ1-6; D may be TRBD1 (5 bases). Germline V lookup: CDR1 SGHNT, CDR2 YYREEE (reference sequence). The CDR3 is made up of 15 amino acids. The CDR3 coding sequence is TGCGCCAGCAGCCAAGATATAGGGGATAATTCACCCCTCCACTTT. It specifies CASSQDIGDNSPLHF.

This sequence joins TRBV5-6 and TRBJ1-6, with 10 nucleotides matching TRBD1. Looked up from germline, CDR1 is SGHDT and CDR2 is YYEEEE. The trim removed 6 bases at V and 8 bases at J, leaving 8 bases unmatched. The CDR3 totals 15 residues. CDR3 protein: CASTDGTGVHSPLHF. CDR3 sequence (DNA): TGTGCCAGCACCGACGGGACAGGGGTACATTCACCCCTCCACTTT. The whole variable domain, filled in from reference TRBV5-6 and TRBJ1-6, reads DAGVTQSPTHLIKTRGQQVTLRCSPKSGHDTVSWYQQALGQGPQFIFQYYEEEERQRGNFPDRFSGHQFPNYSSELNVNALLLGDSALYLCASTDGTGVHSPLHFGNGTRLTVT.

The chain joins TRBV5-1 to TRBJ1-3; TRBD1 matches 7 bases. The CDR3 runs 17 residues. The V gene end was trimmed by 0 bases and the J gene end by 0 bases; junction bases not matched to a gene: 6. Germline loops: CDR1 SGHRS, CDR2 YFSETQ. CDR3 region: CASSLGSRDSSGNTIYF. CDR3 coding DNA: TGCGCCAGCAGCTTGGGGTCCCGGGACAGCTCTGGAAACACCATATATTTT. Complete variable domain (other parts from reference TRBV5-1 and TRBJ1-3): KAGVTQTPRYLIKTRGQQVTLSCSPISGHRSVSWYQQTPGQGLQFLFEYFSETQRNKGNFPGRFSGRQFSNSRSEMNVSTLELGDSALYLCASSLGSRDSSGNTIYFGEGSWLTVV.

The count of this clone is one. The chain recombines TRBV16 with TRBJ1-4; D possibly corresponds to TRBD1 (6 bases). CDR3 size: 15 residues. V was clipped by 1 base and J by 8 bases, with 14 bases between them. From germline, CDR1 is KGHSY and CDR2 FQNENV. CDR3 residues: CASSQFSGQGEKLFF. The DNA of the CDR3 is TGTGCCAGCAGCCAATTCTCGGGACAAGGAGAAAAACTGTTTTTT.

The rearrangement uses TRBV19 and TRBJ2-5; TRBD1 might be the D (7 bases). Per germline, CDR1 LNHDA and CDR2 SQIVND (reference sequence). The CDR3 extends over 16 amino acids. V lost 2 bases to trimming and J lost 5 bases, with 18 bases between them. CDR3 DNA sequence: TGTGCCAGTAGTATACAGGGGGTAGCGGAGGGGGAGACCCAGTACTTC. Translating it yields CASSIQGVAEGETQYF.

This clone was detected a few times. V is TRBV7-2 and J is TRBJ2-3; D perhaps matches TRBD1 (5 bases). Trimming left V 1 base short and J 1 base short, with 12 bases between. Germline V CDR1 and CDR2: SGHTA, FQGNSA. CDR3 length: 16 amino acids. As DNA, the CDR3 is TGTGCCAGCAGCTTAGACCCAGGGTTTGGCACAGATACGCAGTATTTT. It translates to CASSLDPGFGTDTQYF.

This clone was observed a few times. The V call is TRBV29-1, the J call TRBJ2-7, with 9 bases matching TRBD1. Germline trimming cut 4 bases from V and 5 bases from J; bases unmatched to any gene: 9. There are 14 residues in the CDR3. Germline V CDR1 and CDR2: SQVTM, ANQGSEA. The CDR3 region is CSVAGRDREDEQYF. The CDR3 region has the DNA TGCAGCGTTGCTGGACGGGACAGGGAGGACGAGCAGTACTTC.